The 7 T cell receptor beta chains reported below all come from one sample, sequenced in a study of identical twins. TCRdb recomputed calls from the 5' RACE reads with MiXCR, one row per CDR3 protein. The table lists about 550,000 distinct CDR3 sequences, about a fifth of them singletons. These data were also reused for a study on yellow fever vaccine responses in identical twins.

The specimen sequenced was CD4+ T cells sorted from blood. The origin of the receptors is a woman under 30 in good health.

The chain combines TRBV4-2 with TRBJ2-7, with D tentatively TRBD2 (5 bases). This CDR3 contains 17 residues. V lost 0 bases, J lost 0 bases, and 15 bases lay in between. Germline CDR1 reads LGHNA; CDR2 reads YNFKEQ. The CDR3 region has the DNA TGTGCCAGCAGCCAAGAGGGAGTTCGGGTTTCCTCCTACGAGCAGTACTTC. This sequence encodes CASSQEGVRVSSYEQYF.

The table lists this clonotype with a few counts. The V gene is TRBV4-1, the J gene TRBJ2-5; D tentatively reads TRBD1 or TRBD2 (5 bases each). Between the trimmed V and J ends, which lost 1 base and 2 bases, there was a span of 17 bases. CDR1 MGHRA and CDR2 YSYEKL come from the germline V gene. CDR3 length: 17 amino acids. CDR3 in DNA: TGCGCCAGCAGCCAAGGGGGCATGTCGGGCGGGCAAGAGACCCAGTACTTC. Translating it yields CASSQGGMSGGQETQYF.

This clonotype occurred a few times. V gene TRBV5-1 combines with J gene TRBJ2-2, with D possibly matching TRBD2 (6 bases). Germline V gene data show CDR1 as SGHRS and CDR2 as YFSETQ. Trimming left V 5 bases short and J 2 bases short, with 10 bases between. The CDR3 contains 14 residues. This CDR3 reads CASSRRGNTGELFF. DNA of the CDR3: TGCGCCAGCAGTAGGCGGGGCAACACCGGGGAGCTGTTTTTT.

This clonotype was counted a few times. V and J are TRBV29-1 and TRBJ2-1, with TRBD2 identical over 7 bases. J lost 6 bases, V lost 7 bases, and 15 bases had no gene match. Germline loops: CDR1 SQVTM, CDR2 ANQGSEA. The CDR3 covers 15 residues. The CDR3 DNA is TGCAGCGCGAGGGACGGGACTACCAGGGTCAATGAGCAGTTCTTC. Its translation is CSARDGTTRVNEQFF.

CDR3 sequence: CASSLGRVGRGQFF. CDR3 bases: TGTGCCAGCAGTTTAGGTAGGGTTGGGCGGGGGCAGTTCTTC. This rearrangement joins TRBV12-3 or TRBV12-4 to TRBJ2-1, with D perhaps matching TRBD2 (6 bases). The length of the CDR3 is 14 residues. Trimming cost V 1 base and J 12 bases, with 16 bases left between them.

This clonotype was recorded at least ten times. This rearrangement joins TRBV6-1 to TRBJ2-1; no firm D call. CDR3 size: 15 residues. Germline V lookup: CDR1 MNHNS, CDR2 SASEGT. V was trimmed by 6 bases and J by 0 bases, leaving 12 bases between them. CDR3 amino acids: CASSSRIRSYNEQFF. The CDR3 coding sequence is TGTGCCAGCAGCTCCCGGATACGCTCCTACAATGAGCAGTTCTTC.

This clonotype was found once. The chain joins TRBV5-6 to TRBJ1-1; D gene uncertain. CDR3 length: 14 residues. Germline CDR1 is SGHDT and CDR2 is YYEEEE. V was clipped by 0 bases and J by 2 bases, with 8 bases between them. CDR3 loop: CASSLVTINTEAFF. CDR3 nucleotides: TGTGCCAGCAGCTTGGTAACAATAAACACTGAAGCTTTCTTT.